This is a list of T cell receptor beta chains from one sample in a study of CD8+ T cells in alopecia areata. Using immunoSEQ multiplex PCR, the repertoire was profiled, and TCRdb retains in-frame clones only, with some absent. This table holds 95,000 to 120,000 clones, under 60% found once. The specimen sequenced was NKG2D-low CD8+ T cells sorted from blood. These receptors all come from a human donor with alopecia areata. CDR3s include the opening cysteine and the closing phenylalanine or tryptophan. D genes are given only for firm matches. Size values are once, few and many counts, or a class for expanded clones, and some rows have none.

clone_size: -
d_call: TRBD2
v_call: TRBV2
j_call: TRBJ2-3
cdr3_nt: TGTGCCAGCAGGATAGAGACTAGCGACACAGATACGCAGTATTTT
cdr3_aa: CASRIETSDTDTQYF

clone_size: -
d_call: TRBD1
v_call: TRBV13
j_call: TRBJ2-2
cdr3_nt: TGTGCCAGCAGCACTTCCGGGACAGGGGAGAACACCGGGGAGCTGTTTTTT
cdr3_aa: CASSTSGTGENTGELFF

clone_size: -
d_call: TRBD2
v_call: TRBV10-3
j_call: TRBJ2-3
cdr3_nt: TGTGCCATCAGTGGGGGGACTAGCGGGAGCTTCCCAGATACGCAGTATTTT
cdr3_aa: CAISGGTSGSFPDTQYF

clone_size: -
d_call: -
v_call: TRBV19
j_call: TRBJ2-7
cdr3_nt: TGTGCCACAAGGGCCGTCGACATCAGCTCCTACGAGCAGTACTTC
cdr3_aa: CATRAVDISSYEQYF

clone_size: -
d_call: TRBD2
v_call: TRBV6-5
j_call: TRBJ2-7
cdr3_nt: TGTGCCAGCAGTTGGTTTTCGGGAGGGGGGAAATACGAGCAGTACTTC
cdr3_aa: CASSWFSGGGKYEQYF

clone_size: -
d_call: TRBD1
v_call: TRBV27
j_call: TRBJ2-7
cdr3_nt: TGTGCCAGCAGCAGAGAACAGGGGTCGCTGGCCTACGAGCAGTACTTC
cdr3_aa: CASSREQGSLAYEQYF

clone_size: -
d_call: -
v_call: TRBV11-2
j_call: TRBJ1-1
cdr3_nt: TGTGCCAGCAGACAGCCCGGGACGGCGGGCACTGAAGCTTTCTTT
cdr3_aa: CASRQPGTAGTEAFF

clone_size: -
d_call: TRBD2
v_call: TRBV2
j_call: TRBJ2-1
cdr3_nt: TGTGCCAGCAGCGAGCGGGGTTTGGATGAGCAGTTCTTC
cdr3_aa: CASSERGLDEQFF

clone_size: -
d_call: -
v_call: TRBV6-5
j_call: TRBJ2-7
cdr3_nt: TGTGCCAGCAGCTGGAGGGGGTCCTACGAGCAGTACTTC
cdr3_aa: CASSWRGSYEQYF

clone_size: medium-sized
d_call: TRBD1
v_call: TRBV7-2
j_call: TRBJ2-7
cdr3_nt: TGTGCCAGCAGTAACCGGGACAGGGGGCACTACGAGCAGTACTTC
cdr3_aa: CASSNRDRGHYEQYF

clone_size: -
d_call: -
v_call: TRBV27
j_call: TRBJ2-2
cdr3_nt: TGTGCCAGCAGTCCTACAGGGCCCGGGGAGCTGTTTTTT
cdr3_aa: CASSPTGPGELFF

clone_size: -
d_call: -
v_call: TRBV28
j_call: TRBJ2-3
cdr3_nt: TGTGCCAGCAGTTTCTCCGAGGCTAGCGAGGGCACAGATACGCAGTATTTT
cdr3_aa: CASSFSEASEGTDTQYF

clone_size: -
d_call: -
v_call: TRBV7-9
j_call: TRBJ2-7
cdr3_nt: TGTGCCAGCAGCGGAGAAGCGCGACAGTATCGCTACGAGCAGTACTTC
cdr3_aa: CASSGEARQYRYEQYF

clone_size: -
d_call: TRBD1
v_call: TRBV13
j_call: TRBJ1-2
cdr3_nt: TGTGCCAGCAGCGGACCAGGAGGGGGCGGTGGCTACACCTTC
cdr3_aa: CASSGPGGGGGYTF

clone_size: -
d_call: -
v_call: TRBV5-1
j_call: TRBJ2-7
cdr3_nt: TGCGCCAGCAGCTTGGGGTACGAGCAGTACTTC
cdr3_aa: CASSLGYEQYF

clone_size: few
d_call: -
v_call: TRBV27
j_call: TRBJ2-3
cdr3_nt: TGTGCCAGCAGTCACTCCCCAGATACGCAGTATTTT
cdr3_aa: CASSHSPDTQYF

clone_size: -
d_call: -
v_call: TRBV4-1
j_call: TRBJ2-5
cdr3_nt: TGCGCCAGCAGCCAAGACGGCATAATCCAGTACTTC
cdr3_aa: CASSQDGIIQYF

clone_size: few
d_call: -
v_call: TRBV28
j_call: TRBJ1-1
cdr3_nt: TGTGCCAGCAGTTTAGTCGGGAACACTGAAGCTTTCTTT
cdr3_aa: CASSLVGNTEAFF

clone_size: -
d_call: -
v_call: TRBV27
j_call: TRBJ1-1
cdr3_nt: TGTGCCAGCAGTTTATCGTTTCGGGGTGTCGGTGAAGCTTTCTTT
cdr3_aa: CASSLSFRGVGEAFF

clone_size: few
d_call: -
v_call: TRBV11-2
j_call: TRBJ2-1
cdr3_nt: TGTGCCAGCAGCTTTGGCCTGGGTCGGAGGGGCCCCTTCTTC
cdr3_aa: CASSFGLGRRGPFF

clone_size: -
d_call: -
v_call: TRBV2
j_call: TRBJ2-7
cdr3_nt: TGTGCCAGCAGTACAGGTAATCCTACCTACTACGAGCAGTACTTC
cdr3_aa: CASSTGNPTYYEQYF

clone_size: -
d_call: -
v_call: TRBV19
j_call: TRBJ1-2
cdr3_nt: TGTGCCAGTAGTATCAGCCGGGGATTGGATGGCTACACCTTC
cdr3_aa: CASSISRGLDGYTF

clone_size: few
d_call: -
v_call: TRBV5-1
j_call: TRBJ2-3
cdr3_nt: TGCGCCAGCAGAAACACAGATACGCAGTATTTT
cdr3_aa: CASRNTDTQYF

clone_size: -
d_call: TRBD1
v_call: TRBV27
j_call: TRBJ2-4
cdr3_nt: TGTGCCACCACCGGGACAGGGTCCAAAAACATTCAGTACTTC
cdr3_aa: CATTGTGSKNIQYF

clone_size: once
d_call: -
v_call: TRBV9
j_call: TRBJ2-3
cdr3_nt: TGTGCCAGCTCCTCAGACTCAGATACGCAGTATTTT
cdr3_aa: CASSSDSDTQYF

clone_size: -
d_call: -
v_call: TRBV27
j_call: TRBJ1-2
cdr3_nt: TGTGCCAGCAGTCCCCCCGGGACGGCGACAAGTGGCTACACCTTC
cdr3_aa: CASSPPGTATSGYTF

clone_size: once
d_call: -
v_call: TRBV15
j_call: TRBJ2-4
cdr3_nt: TGTGCCACCAGCAGAGATATTGGCCGGGCCAAAAACATTCAGTACTTC
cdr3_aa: CATSRDIGRAKNIQYF

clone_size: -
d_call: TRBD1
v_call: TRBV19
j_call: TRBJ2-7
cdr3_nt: TGTGCCAGTAGTCCCACCGGGACAGGGGGTCGCGAGCAGTACTTC
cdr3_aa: CASSPTGTGGREQYF

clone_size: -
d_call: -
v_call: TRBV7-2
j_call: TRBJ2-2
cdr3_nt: TGTGCCAGCAGCTTAATATCCGGGGAGCTGTTTTTT
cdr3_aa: CASSLISGELFF

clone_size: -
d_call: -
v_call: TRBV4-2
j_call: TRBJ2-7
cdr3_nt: TGTGCCAGCAGCCAAGATCACGAGGACGGGCAGTACTTC
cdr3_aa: CASSQDHEDGQYF

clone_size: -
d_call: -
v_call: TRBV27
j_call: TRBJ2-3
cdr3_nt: TGTGCCAGCAGGAGACGTAACACAGATACGCAGTATTTT
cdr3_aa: CASRRRNTDTQYF

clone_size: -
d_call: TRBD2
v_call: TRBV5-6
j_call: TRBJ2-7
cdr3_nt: TGTGCCAGCAGCGGGCTAGGTGCGGGAGCCTACGAGCAGTACTTC
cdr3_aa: CASSGLGAGAYEQYF

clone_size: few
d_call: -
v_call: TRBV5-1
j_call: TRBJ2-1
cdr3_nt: TGCGCCAGCAGCTTGGAGGTAGGCGGAACCCTGAGGGATGAGCAGTTCTTC
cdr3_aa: CASSLEVGGTLRDEQFF